The present entry profiles one T cell receptor beta chain with its context. The antigen is not known. TCRdb re-called the 5' RACE reads through MiXCR, storing one row per CDR3 protein. This repertoire shows some 250,000 distinct CDR3 sequences, about an eighth found once; its top ten account for 3.5% to 5%. This sample is drawn from a study of identical twins. J gave up 5 bases and V 6 bases, and 3 bases lay outside the gene matches. This CDR3 is 14 amino acids long. CDR1 and CDR2 (germline): SNHLY, FYNNEI. Study conclusions and caveats: Models predicted less out-of-frame TCR alpha sharing in monozygotic twins than was found. Insertion counts were lower in abundant cord blood beta clonotypes, a trend that memory repertoires did not show.

Every one of the donors was a healthy Caucasian. The data also belong to a second study, concerning yellow fever vaccine responses in identical twins. In that study: Twins showed a vaccine T cell response that reportedly seemed partly convergent, partly personalized.

V and J are TRBV2 and TRBJ1-5; 11 bases are a match to TRBD1. Sequenced sample: memory (CD45RO+) T cells sorted from blood. The TCR comes from a young woman in good health. CDR3 sequence reads: CASRGDRGYQPQHF. The CDR3, as DNA: TGTGCCAGCAGAGGGGACAGGGGGTATCAGCCCCAGCATTTT.